A single sample gave rise to the 4 T cell receptor beta chains below, sequenced in a study of vaccination effects on CD4 cells after COVID-19. These TCRs' antigens remain unknown. Subsequent to less than eleven days of culture, CD4+ T cells were isolated. Assay: immunoSEQ multiplex PCR; the TCRdb copy retains only in-frame clones and omits some. Here the sample spans around 70,000 clones, approximately 77% being singletons. This specimen consisted of CD4+ T cells from PBMCs cultured without peptide, obtained before COVID-19 vaccination. The receptors come from a human donor who received a COVID-19 vaccine.

The J gene is TRBJ2-5, the V gene TRBV5-1; 7 positions agree with TRBD1. Germline assignment: CDR1 SGHRS and CDR2 YFSETQ. This CDR3 is built from 11 residues. V was clipped by 5 bases and J by 13 bases; unmatched bases: 8. CDR3 in amino acids: CASSLGQSAYF. The CDR3 nucleotides read TGCGCCAGCAGTCTGGGACAGTCGGCGTACTTC.

The chain has TRBV7-2 and TRBJ2-2; 8 bases fit TRBD1. The trim removed 5 bases at V and 6 bases at J, leaving 8 bases unmatched. Germline V lookup: CDR1 SGHTA, CDR2 FQGNSA. The CDR3 covers 15 residues. CDR3 nucleotide sequence: TGTGCCAGCAGCCCTTTGGGGACAGGATCCGGGGAGCTGTTTTTT. Translated: CASSPLGTGSGELFF.

This chain joins TRBV5-1 and TRBJ2-3; the D is unclear. Germline V gives CDR1 SGHRS, CDR2 YFSETQ. V was clipped by 0 bases and J by 0 bases, with 11 bases between them. The CDR3 runs 16 residues. The CDR3 DNA reads TGCGCCAGCAGCTTGGGCCGGTGGCCTAGCACAGATACGCAGTATTTT. This encodes CASSLGRWPSTDTQYF.

The chain combines TRBV6-2 or TRBV6-3 with TRBJ1-2; a weak D match, TRBD1 (6 bases). This CDR3 has 14 amino acids. Germline CDR1 and CDR2: MNHEY and SVGEGT. V lost 2 bases, J lost 6 bases, and 13 bases lay in between. The CDR3 coding sequence is TGTGCCAGCAGTTACCAAACAGGGAGAAATGGCTACACCTTC. Protein: CASSYQTGRNGYTF.